This T cell receptor (beta chain) was found in a study of T cell repertoires in cytomegalovirus infection. Study-wide results and caveats: There were HLA-C-restricted CMV-specific TCR beta clonotypes dominating the ex vivo response.

TCRdb reprocessed the reads with MiXCR, giving one entry per CDR3 protein. The sample includes around 430,000 distinct CDR3 sequences, approximately 40% of them seen just once. Concerning this clonotype: Antigen: not known.

This CDR3 comprises 15 residues. J was trimmed by 8 bases and V by 3 bases; bases with no gene match: 8. CDR1 is DFQATT and CDR2 is SNEGSKA in the germline V gene (reference sequence). The specimen was cultured PBMCs, collected from culture after CMV antigen stimulation. The TCR comes from a human donor in good health (CMV status not recorded). Some clones in this sample may be carry-over from other donors' samples. This sequence joins TRBV20-1 and TRBJ2-1; 12 bases match TRBD2. The CDR3, as DNA: TGCAGTGCTAGTCCGCTAGCGGGGGGGTACGATGAGCAGTTCTTC. Protein: CSASPLAGGYDEQFF.